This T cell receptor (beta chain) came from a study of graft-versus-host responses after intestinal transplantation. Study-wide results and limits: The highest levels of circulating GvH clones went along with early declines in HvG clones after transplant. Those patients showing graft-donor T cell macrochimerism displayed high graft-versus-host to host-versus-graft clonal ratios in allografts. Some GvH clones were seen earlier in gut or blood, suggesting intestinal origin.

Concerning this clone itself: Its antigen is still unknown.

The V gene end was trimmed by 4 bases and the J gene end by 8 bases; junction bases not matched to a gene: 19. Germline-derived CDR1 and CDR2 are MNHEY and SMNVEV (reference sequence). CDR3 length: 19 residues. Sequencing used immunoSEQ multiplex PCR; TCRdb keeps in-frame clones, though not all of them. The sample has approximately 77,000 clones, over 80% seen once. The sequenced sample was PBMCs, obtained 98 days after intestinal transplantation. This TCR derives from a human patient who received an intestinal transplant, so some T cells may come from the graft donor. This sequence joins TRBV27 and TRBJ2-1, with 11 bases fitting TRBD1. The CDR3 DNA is TGTGCCAGCAGTTCCCAGCTCGGACTGGGGACAGGGGGTCAGTATGAGCAGTTCTTC. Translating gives CASSSQLGLGTGGQYEQFF.